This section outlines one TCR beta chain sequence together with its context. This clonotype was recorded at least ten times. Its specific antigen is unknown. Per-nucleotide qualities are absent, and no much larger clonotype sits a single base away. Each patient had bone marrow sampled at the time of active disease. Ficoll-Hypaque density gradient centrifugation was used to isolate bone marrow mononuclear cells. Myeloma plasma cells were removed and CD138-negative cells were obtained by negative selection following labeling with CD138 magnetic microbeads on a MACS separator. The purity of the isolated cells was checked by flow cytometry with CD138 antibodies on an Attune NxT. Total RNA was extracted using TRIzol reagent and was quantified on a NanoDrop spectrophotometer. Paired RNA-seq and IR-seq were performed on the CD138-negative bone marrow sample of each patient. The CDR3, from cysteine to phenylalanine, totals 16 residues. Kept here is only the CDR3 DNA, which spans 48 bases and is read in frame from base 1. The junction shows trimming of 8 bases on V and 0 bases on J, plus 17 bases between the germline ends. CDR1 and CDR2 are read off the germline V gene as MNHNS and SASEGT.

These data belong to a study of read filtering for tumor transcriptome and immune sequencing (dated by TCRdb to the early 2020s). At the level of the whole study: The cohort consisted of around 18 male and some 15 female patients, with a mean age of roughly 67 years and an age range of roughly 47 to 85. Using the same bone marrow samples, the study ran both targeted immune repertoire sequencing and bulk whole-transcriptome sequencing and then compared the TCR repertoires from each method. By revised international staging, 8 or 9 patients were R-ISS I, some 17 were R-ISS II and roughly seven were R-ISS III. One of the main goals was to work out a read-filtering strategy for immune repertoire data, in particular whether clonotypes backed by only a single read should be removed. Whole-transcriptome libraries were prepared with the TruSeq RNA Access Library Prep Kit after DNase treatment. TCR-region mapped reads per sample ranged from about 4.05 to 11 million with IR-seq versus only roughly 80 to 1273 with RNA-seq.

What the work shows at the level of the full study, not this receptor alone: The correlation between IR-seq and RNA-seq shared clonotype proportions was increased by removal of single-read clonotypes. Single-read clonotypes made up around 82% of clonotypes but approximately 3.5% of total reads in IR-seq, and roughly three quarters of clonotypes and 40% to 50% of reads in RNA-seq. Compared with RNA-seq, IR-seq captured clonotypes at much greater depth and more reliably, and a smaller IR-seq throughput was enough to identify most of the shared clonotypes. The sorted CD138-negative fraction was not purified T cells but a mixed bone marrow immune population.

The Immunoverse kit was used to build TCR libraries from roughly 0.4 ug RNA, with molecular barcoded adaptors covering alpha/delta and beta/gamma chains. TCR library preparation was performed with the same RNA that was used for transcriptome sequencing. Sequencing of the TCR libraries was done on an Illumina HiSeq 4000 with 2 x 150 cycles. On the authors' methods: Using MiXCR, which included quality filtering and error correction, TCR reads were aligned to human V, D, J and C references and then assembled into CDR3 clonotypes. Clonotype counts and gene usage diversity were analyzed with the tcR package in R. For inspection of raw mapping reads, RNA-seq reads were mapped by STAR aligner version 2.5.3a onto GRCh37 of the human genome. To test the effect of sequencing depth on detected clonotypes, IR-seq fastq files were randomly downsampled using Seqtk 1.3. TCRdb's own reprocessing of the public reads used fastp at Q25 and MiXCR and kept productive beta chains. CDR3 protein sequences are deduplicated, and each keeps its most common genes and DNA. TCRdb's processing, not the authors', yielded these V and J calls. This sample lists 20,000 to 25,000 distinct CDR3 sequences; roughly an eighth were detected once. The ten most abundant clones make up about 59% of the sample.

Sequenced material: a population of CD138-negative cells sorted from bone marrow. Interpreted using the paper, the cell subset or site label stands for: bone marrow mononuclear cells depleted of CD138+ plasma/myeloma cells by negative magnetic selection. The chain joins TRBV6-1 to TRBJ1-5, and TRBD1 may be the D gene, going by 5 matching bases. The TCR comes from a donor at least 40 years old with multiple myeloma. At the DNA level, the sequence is TGTGCCAGCTTCGAGGGCAGGACATATAGCAATCAGCCCCAGCATTTT. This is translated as CASFEGRTYSNQPQHF.